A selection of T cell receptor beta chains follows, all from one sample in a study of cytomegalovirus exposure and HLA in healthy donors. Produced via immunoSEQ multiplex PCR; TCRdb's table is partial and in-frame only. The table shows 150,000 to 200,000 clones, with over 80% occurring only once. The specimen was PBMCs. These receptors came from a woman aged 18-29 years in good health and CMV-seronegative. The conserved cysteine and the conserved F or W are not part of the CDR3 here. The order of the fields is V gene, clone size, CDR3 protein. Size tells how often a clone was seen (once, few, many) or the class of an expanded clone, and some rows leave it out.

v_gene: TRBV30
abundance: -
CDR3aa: AGQGSPGNTIY

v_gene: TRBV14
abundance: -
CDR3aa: ASSHYTDTQY

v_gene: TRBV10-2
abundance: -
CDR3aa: ASSESITGGGYRNGYT

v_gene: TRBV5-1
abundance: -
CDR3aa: ASRLEGASTGELF

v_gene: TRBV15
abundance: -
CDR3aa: ATSRTDNQPQH

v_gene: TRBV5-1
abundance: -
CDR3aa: ASRYKPGTAQTSQETQY

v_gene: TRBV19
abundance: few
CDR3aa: ASTSARDSARYGYT

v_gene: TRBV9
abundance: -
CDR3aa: ASSGGDRAGRAF

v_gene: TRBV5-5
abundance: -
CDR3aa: ASSLAGAGRTTDTQY

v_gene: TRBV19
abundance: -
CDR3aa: ASSSTTTTDTQY

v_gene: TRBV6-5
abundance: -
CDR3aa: ASSYAGQGYNSPLH

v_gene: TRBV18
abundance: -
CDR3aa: ASSPRRGSGTEAF

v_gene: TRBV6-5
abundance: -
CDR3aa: ASREQTGAYEQY

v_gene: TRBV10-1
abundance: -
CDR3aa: ASSEAGAGANVLT